Shown below are 10 T cell receptor beta chains from a single sample sequenced in a study of blood T cells in healthy people across ages. PCR was performed a second time for 7 to 11 cycles using a sample-barcoded 5' primer and a J-beta primer mix. TCRdb fed the 5' RACE reads into MiXCR, producing one record per CDR3 protein. The top ten clones hold over 10% of a sample with about a million distinct CDR3 sequences, 45% to 50% of them seen once. Sequenced input: blood. These receptors were collected from a man between 25 and 39 years old in good health.

The count of this clonotype is one. The CDR3 spells CASSTGRAKASPLHF. The CDR3 nucleotides read TGTGCCAGCAGCACGGGCAGGGCAAAGGCTTCACCCCTCCACTTT. The chain uses TRBV7-9 and TRBJ1-6; weak D call: TRBD1 (5 bases). Germline assignment: CDR1 SEHNR and CDR2 FQNEAQ (reference sequence). This CDR3 contains 15 residues. Trimming cost V 5 bases and J 9 bases, with 17 bases left between them.

The chain recombines TRBV21-1 with TRBJ1-5; the D call TRBD1 from the table was never checked on the DNA. TRBV21-1 has pseudogene status. CDR3 length: 18 amino acids. The CDR3 spells CASSKGVGQGHSDQPQHF. CDR3 sequence (DNA): TGTGCCAGCAGCAAAGGTGTGGGACAGGGCCATAGCGATCAGCCCCAGCATTTT.

The genes are TRBV4-3 and TRBJ2-3, with 10 bases lining up with TRBD2. The V gene end was trimmed by 0 bases and the J gene end by 3 bases; junction bases not matched to a gene: 9. The CDR3 spans 18 residues. Germline values: CDR1 LGHNA, CDR2 YSLEER. This CDR3 is CASSQEHASGSRTDTQYF. The DNA for the CDR3 is TGCGCCAGCAGCCAAGAACACGCTAGCGGGAGTAGGACAGATACGCAGTATTTT.

The chain couples TRBV27 to TRBJ1-2, with unresolved D. The CDR3 length is 15 residues. In germline, CDR1 is MNHEY, CDR2 SMNVEV (reference sequence). V lost 2 bases, J lost 4 bases, and 14 bases lay in between. Here the CDR3 DNA reads TGTGCCAGCAGTTTACGCACAGCTTCCGGCTATGGCTACACCTTC. It yields the protein CASSLRTASGYGYTF.

This chain connects TRBV28 to TRBJ2-7; 9 positions match TRBD1. CDR1 MDHEN and CDR2 SYDVKM come from the germline V gene. The V and J ends lost 5 bases and 6 bases, in that order; junction bases with no gene match: 11. The CDR3 has 15 residues. CDR3 region: CASSPPGQGLIEQYF. CDR3 nucleotide sequence: TGTGCCAGCAGTCCCCCGGGACAGGGTCTTATCGAGCAGTACTTC.

The chain is built from TRBV12-3 or TRBV12-4 and TRBJ1-1; no firm D call. This CDR3 is built from 12 residues. Trimming removed 6 bases from V and 3 bases from J, with 8 bases in between. The CDR3, as DNA: TGTGCCAGCAGGGCGATGGACACTGAAGCTTTCTTT. It translates to CASRAMDTEAFF.

V usage is TRBV12-3 or TRBV12-4 and J usage is TRBJ1-2; 9 positions agree with TRBD1. The V gene end was trimmed by 5 bases and the J gene end by 7 bases; junction bases not matched to a gene: 11. This CDR3 spans 15 amino acids. CDR3 sequence reads: CASSRDRDQLGGYTF. CDR3 in DNA: TGTGCCAGCAGTCGGGACAGGGATCAACTTGGTGGCTACACCTTC.

The rearrangement joins TRBV4-1 to TRBJ2-7; unclear D gene. Deletions cut 4 bases from V and 0 bases from J, with 10 bases between. Looked up from germline, CDR1 is MGHRA and CDR2 is YSYEKL. This CDR3 is 14 amino acids long. CDR3: CASSPQLPSYEQYF. DNA of the CDR3: TGCGCCAGCAGCCCTCAGCTACCCTCCTACGAGCAGTACTTC.

The CDR3 nucleotides are TGTGCCAGCGCGTCTCTTACGGGGGGATCCGAGCAGTACTTC. This sequence encodes CASASLTGGSEQYF. The chain links TRBV27 to TRBJ2-7, with 7 bases matching TRBD2. CDR3 size: 14 residues. V shed 8 bases and J 6 bases; nucleotides not matched to a gene: 13. Germline-derived CDR1 and CDR2 are MNHEY and SMNVEV (reference sequence).

This CDR3 reads CASSSTSGGPSTDTQYF. The CDR3 region has the DNA TGCGCCAGCAGTAGTACTAGCGGGGGCCCTAGCACAGATACGCAGTATTTT. The V call is TRBV5-1, the J call TRBJ2-3; 11 bases match TRBD2. Germline assignment: CDR1 SGHRS and CDR2 YFSETQ. V was clipped by 5 bases and J by 0 bases; unmatched bases: 8. The length of the CDR3 is 17 residues.